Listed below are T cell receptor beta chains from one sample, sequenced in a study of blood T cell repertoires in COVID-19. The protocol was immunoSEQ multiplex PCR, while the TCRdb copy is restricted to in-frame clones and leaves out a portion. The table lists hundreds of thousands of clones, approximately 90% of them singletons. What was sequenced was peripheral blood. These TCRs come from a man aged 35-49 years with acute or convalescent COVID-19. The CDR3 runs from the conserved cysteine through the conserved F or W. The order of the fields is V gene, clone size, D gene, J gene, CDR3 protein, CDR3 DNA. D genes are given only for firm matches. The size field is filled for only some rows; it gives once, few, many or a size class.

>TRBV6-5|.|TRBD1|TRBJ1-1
CASSLRTGRRTEAFF
TGTGCCAGCAGTCTGAGGACAGGGCGGCGCACTGAAGCTTTCTTT
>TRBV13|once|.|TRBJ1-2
CASSLVLKQYGYTF
TGTGCCAGCAGCTTGGTCCTCAAACAATATGGCTACACCTTC
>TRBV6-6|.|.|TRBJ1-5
CASSPLRGGYLPQHF
TGTGCCAGCAGTCCTCTTAGGGGGGGGTATTTGCCCCAGCATTTT
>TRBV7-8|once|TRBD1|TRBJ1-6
CASSLIPAGTERNSPLHF
TGTGCCAGCAGCTTAATCCCCGCCGGGACAGAGAGAAATTCACCCCTCCACTTT
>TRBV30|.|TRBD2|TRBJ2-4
CAWRRSGTGGNIQYF
TGTGCCTGGAGGAGATCCGGGACCGGGGGGAACATTCAGTACTTC
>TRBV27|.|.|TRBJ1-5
CASSYGSSGNQPQHF
TGTGCCAGCAGTTACGGGTCGAGCGGCAATCAGCCCCAGCATTTT
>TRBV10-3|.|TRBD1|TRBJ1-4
CAISESTGGREKLFF
TGTGCCATCAGTGAGTCGACAGGGGGACGTGAAAAACTGTTTTTT
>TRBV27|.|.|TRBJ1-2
CASSLRLGGHYGYTF
TGTGCCAGCAGTTTACGCCTTGGGGGCCACTATGGCTACACCTTC
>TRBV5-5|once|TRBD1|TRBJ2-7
CASSPRPGQRNLYF
TGTGCCAGCAGCCCTCGGCCGGGACAGAGGAACCTTTACTTC
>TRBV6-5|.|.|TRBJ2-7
CASGLEGRLHEQYF
TGTGCCAGCGGGTTAGAGGGTCGGTTGCACGAGCAGTACTTC
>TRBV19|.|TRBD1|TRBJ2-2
CASSLTGITGELFF
TGTGCCAGTTCCTTGACAGGGATCACCGGGGAGCTGTTTTTT
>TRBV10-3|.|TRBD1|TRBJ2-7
CAISEVGQGVYEQYF
TGTGCCATCAGTGAAGTTGGACAGGGAGTGTACGAGCAGTACTTC
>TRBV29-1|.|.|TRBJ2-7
CSVLSYEQYF
TGCAGCGTTCTCTCTTACGAGCAGTACTTC
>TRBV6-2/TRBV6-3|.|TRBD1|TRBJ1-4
CASSLRTGEKLFF
TGTGCCAGCAGTCTACGGACAGGCGAAAAACTGTTTTTT
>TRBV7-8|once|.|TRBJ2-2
CASSLYGGVTGELFF
TGTGCCAGCAGCTTATACGGCGGCGTCACCGGGGAGCTGTTTTTT
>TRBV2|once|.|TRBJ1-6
CASSGVSGTEGSPLHF
TGTGCCAGCAGTGGGGTTTCCGGGACTGAAGGATCACCCCTCCACTTT
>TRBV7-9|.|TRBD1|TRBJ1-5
CASSLGGQGSNQPQHF
TGTGCCAGCAGCTTAGGGGGACAGGGGAGTAATCAGCCCCAGCATTTT
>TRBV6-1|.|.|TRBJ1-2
CASSSSDRVGYTF
.
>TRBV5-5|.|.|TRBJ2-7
CASRAELVPHYEQYF
TGTGCCAGCAGGGCGGAACTAGTGCCCCACTACGAGCAGTACTTC
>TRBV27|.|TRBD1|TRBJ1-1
CASSLTGGGTEAFF
TGTGCCAGCAGTTTGACAGGGGGCGGCACTGAAGCTTTCTTT
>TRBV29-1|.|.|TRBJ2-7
CSVARGPSYEQYF
TGCAGCGTTGCCAGGGGCCCATCCTACGAGCAGTACTTC
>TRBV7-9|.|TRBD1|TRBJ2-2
CASSLMGTGKDTGELFF
TGTGCCAGCAGCTTAATGGGGACAGGGAAGGACACCGGGGAGCTGTTTTTT
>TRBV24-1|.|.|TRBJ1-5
CATSGGPGPQHF
TGTGCCACCAGTGGGGGGCCAGGGCCCCAGCATTTT
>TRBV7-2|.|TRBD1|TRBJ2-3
CASSVEGTGVLRSTDTQYF
TGTGCCAGCAGCGTGGAAGGGACAGGGGTTCTCAGGAGCACAGATACGCAGTATTTT
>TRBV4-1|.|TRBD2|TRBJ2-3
CASSPMGTSGPKGTDTQYF
TGCGCCAGCAGCCCGATGGGGACTAGCGGGCCCAAGGGGACAGATACGCAGTATTTT
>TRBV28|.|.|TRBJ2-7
CASSGGTYLYEQYF
TGTGCCAGCAGTGGGGGGACCTACCTCTACGAGCAGTACTTC
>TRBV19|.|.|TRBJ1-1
CASSPGESNTEAFF
TGTGCCAGTAGTCCCGGGGAGTCGAACACTGAAGCTTTCTTT
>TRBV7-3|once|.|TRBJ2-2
CASSLDDRNTGELFF
TGTGCCAGCAGCTTAGACGACAGAAACACCGGGGAGCTGTTTTTT
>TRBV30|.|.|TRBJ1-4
CAWNRPGYNEKLFF
TGTGCCTGGAACCGACCGGGTTATAATGAAAAACTGTTTTTT
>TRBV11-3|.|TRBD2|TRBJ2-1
CASSAGTSDTNEQFF
TGTGCCAGCAGCGCCGGGACTAGCGATACCAATGAGCAGTTCTTC
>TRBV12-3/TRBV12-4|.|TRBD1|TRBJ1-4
CASSFDRGEKLFF
TGTGCCAGCAGTTTCGACAGGGGTGAAAAACTGTTTTTT
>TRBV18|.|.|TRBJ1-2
CASSPPRTVLWDGYTF
TGTGCCAGCTCACCACCTCGGACAGTCCTTTGGGATGGCTACACCTTC
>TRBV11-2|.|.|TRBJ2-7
CASSPHPGNYEQYF
TGTGCCAGCAGCCCCCACCCGGGGAACTACGAGCAGTACTTC
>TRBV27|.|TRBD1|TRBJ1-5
CASRPLQGSHQPQHF
TGTGCCAGCCGCCCCCTACAGGGGAGCCATCAGCCCCAGCATTTT
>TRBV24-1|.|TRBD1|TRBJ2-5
CATSARGQGVETQYF
TGTGCCACCAGCGCGCGCGGACAGGGTGTAGAGACCCAGTACTTC
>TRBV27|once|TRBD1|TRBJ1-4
CASSSRQGATNEKLFF
TGTGCCAGCAGTTCCCGACAGGGTGCAACTAATGAAAAACTGTTTTTT
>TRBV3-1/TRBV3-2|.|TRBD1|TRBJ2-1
CASSPNRDRSNEQFF
TGTGCCAGCAGTCCTAACAGGGACAGGTCGAATGAGCAGTTCTTC
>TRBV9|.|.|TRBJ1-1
CASSPPEEFMNTEAFF
TGTGCCAGCAGCCCACCCGAAGAGTTCATGAACACTGAAGCTTTCTTT
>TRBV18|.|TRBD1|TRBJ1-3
CASLPGQLSGNTIYF
TGTGCCAGCTTGCCGGGACAGCTCTCTGGAAACACCATATATTTT
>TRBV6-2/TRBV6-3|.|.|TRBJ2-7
CASSYSGAGFEQYF
TGTGCCAGCAGTTACAGTGGCGCCGGGTTCGAGCAGTACTTC
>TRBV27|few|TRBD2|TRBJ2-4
CASSPSGLEGLAGAIAKNIQYF
TGTGCCAGCAGCCCGTCAGGGCTCGAGGGACTAGCGGGGGCCATAGCCAAAAACATTCAGTACTTC
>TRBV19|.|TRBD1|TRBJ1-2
CASSIATGVGYGYTF
TGTGCCAGTAGTATAGCTACAGGGGTAGGCTATGGCTACACCTTC
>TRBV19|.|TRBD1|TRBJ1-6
CASSMDRVDSPLHF
TGTGCCAGTAGTATGGACAGGGTTGATTCACCCCTCCACTTT
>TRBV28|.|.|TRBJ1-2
CASRAGPYYGYTF
TGTGCCAGCAGGGCGGGGCCATACTATGGCTACACCTTC